The 30 T cell receptor beta chains given below trace back to one sample, sequenced in a study of cytomegalovirus exposure and HLA in healthy donors. It was with 60 Vbeta and 13 Jbeta primers that the PCR ran. Using immunoSEQ multiplex PCR, the repertoire was profiled, and TCRdb retains in-frame clones only, with some absent. The sample shows under 100,000 clones, more than 70% of them seen only once. The sequencing sample was made of PBMCs. These receptors were obtained from a man aged 40-49 years in good health and CMV-seronegative.

The rearrangement joins TRBV9 to TRBJ2-1; 9 bases are shared with TRBD1. The V gene end was trimmed by 7 bases and the J gene end by 9 bases; junction bases not matched to a gene: 5. The germline CDR1 and CDR2 sequences are SGDLS and YYNGEE. The CDR3 spans 12 residues. The CDR3 region has the DNA TGTGCCAGCTCGACAGGGGGGGGTGAGCAGTTCTTC. It encodes CASSTGGGEQFF.

As regards this clone: A read error may account for a junction end that differs from germline. Other DNA sequences in this sample translate to the same CDR3. This rearrangement joins TRBV7-2 to TRBJ2-2, with a possible D match to TRBD1 (5 bases). Germline V lookup: CDR1 SGHTA, CDR2 FQGNSA. This CDR3 is 13 amino acids long. The CDR3 coding sequence is TGCGCCAGCAGCTGGAGACAGAACGGGGAGCTGTTTTTT. This translates into CASSWRQNGELFF.

The J gene is TRBJ2-1, the V gene TRBV7-2; 9 nucleotides agree with TRBD2. This CDR3 spans 16 amino acids. The trim removed 0 bases at V and 8 bases at J, leaving 8 bases unmatched. Germline CDR1 reads SGHTA; CDR2 reads FQGNSA. CDR3: CASSLAPAGGSYEQFF. In DNA, the CDR3 is TGTGCCAGCAGCTTAGCGCCAGCGGGGGGATCGTATGAGCAGTTCTTC.

This chain joins TRBV7-3 and TRBJ1-2; D gene ambiguous. CDR3 size: 15 residues. Trimming removed 1 base at V and 4 bases at J, with 13 bases between. CDR1 is SGHTA, CDR2 FQGTGA, per germline. CDR3 region: CASSLRGAGTYGYTF. The CDR3 DNA reads as TGTGCCAGCAGCTTAAGGGGTGCGGGTACCTATGGCTACACCTTC. The whole variable domain, filled in from reference TRBV7-3 and TRBJ1-2, reads GAGVSQTPSNKVTEKGKYVELRCDPISGHTALYWYRQSLGQGPEFLIYFQGTGAADDSGLPNDRFFAVRPEGSVSTLKIQRTERGDSAVYLCASSLRGAGTYGYTFGSGTRLTVV.

This clone occurred once. The chain recombines TRBV28 with TRBJ2-7, with TRBD1 as a possible D gene (5 bases). Germline V lookup: CDR1 MDHEN, CDR2 SYDVKM. V was clipped by 2 bases and J by 3 bases, with 11 bases between them. The CDR3 has 14 amino acids. CDR3 in amino acids: CASSLGHGDYEQYF. The CDR3 DNA follows: TGTGCCAGCAGTTTAGGACACGGAGACTACGAGCAGTACTTC.

The table lists this clone with a count of one. The chain carries TRBV30 and TRBJ2-1; D is uncertain. V lost 2 bases and J 8 bases, leaving 25 bases between the germline ends. CDR3 length equals 17 residues. Germline V gives CDR1 GTSNPN, CDR2 SVGIG (reference sequence). This chain's CDR3 is CAWSQKVGVANNHEQFF. The CDR3 DNA reads TGTGCCTGGAGTCAAAAGGTGGGCGTTGCAAACAACCATGAGCAGTTCTTC.

The genes are TRBV13 and TRBJ2-7, with D unresolved. V was clipped by 11 bases and J by 4 bases, with 21 bases between them. There are 14 residues in the CDR3. Germline V gene sequence: CDR1 PRHDT, CDR2 FYEKMQ (reference sequence). CDR3 sequence: CAVSSGQVPYEQYF. The CDR3 DNA reads as TGTGCCGTGAGCAGTGGGCAGGTCCCGTACGAGCAGTACTTC.

The V call is TRBV4-2, the J call TRBJ1-1; D possibly corresponds to TRBD1 (5 bases). Germline assignment: CDR1 LGHNA and CDR2 YNFKEQ. The CDR3 contains 15 residues. V was pared by 0 bases and J by 6 bases, with 14 bases between. CDR3 loop: CASSQEVQGGAEAFF. For the CDR3, the DNA is TGTGCCAGCAGCCAAGAGGTCCAGGGAGGGGCTGAAGCTTTCTTT.

This sequence joins TRBV4-3 and TRBJ1-5; no clear D gene. Germline values: CDR1 LGHNA, CDR2 YSLEER. This CDR3 region has 19 residues. The V and J ends lost 3 bases and 0 bases respectively, with 21 bases between them. Here the CDR3 reads CASSHELGGDFYSNQPQHF. For the CDR3, the DNA is TGCGCCAGCAGCCACGAACTAGGCGGCGATTTTTATAGCAATCAGCCCCAGCATTTT.

This clone was found a few times. V gene TRBV9 combines with J gene TRBJ1-1, with D maybe TRBD1 (6 bases). The V gene lost 2 bases and the J gene lost 1 base, with 9 bases spanning the gap. The CDR3 consists of 14 residues. CDR1 and CDR2 from the germline V gene are SGDLS and YYNGEE. The CDR3 DNA sequence: TGTGCCAGCAGCGTTGGGGACAAGAACACTGAAGCTTTCTTT. Translating gives CASSVGDKNTEAFF.

V and J are TRBV9 and TRBJ1-1; 8 bases are shared with TRBD1. The CDR3 covers 15 residues. V lost 4 bases and J lost 7; bases outside the gene matches: 12. The germline gives CDR1 SGDLS, CDR2 YYNGEE. CDR3 in amino acids: CASSPRTGIYGEAFF. The CDR3 DNA is TGTGCCAGCAGCCCGCGGACAGGGATCTATGGTGAAGCTTTCTTT. The full variable domain, in which reference TRBV9 and TRBJ1-1 provide the parts outside the CDR3, is DSGVTQTPKHLITATGQRVTLRCSPRSGDLSVYWYQQSLDQGLQFLIQYYNGEERAKGNILERFSAQQFPDLHSELNLSSLELGDSALYFCASSPRTGIYGEAFFGQGTRLTVV.

The chain employs TRBV6-5 and TRBJ2-7; a weak D match, TRBD1 (5 bases). Per the germline V gene, CDR1 is MNHEY and CDR2 is SVGAGI. Trimming pared 5 bases from V and 0 bases from J, leaving 14 bases between. This CDR3 contains 15 residues. CDR3 in amino acids: CASSPDDSSSYEQYF. CDR3 nucleotide sequence: TGTGCCAGCAGTCCTGATGACAGTTCCTCCTACGAGCAGTACTTC.

The chain couples TRBV19 to TRBJ2-2, with D possibly matching TRBD1 (6 bases). CDR3 size: 17 residues. Trimming left V 4 bases short and J 4 bases short, with 19 bases between. CDR1 LNHDA and CDR2 SQIVND come from the germline V gene (reference sequence). CDR3 loop: CASSKGVGQGLTGELFF. CDR3 coding DNA: TGTGCCAGTAGTAAGGGTGTAGGGCAGGGGCTCACCGGGGAGCTGTTTTTT.

This clone appeared a few times. The chain recombines TRBV28 with TRBJ2-7, with TRBD2 matching 8 bases. Germline trimming cut 3 bases from V and 0 bases from J; bases unmatched to any gene: 7. This CDR3 contains 16 residues. The germline CDR1 and CDR2 sequences are MDHEN and SYDVKM. CDR3 DNA sequence: TGTGCCAGCAGTTTCGAGCGGGGGTCATTCTCCTACGAGCAGTACTTC. The encoded protein is CASSFERGSFSYEQYF. The whole variable domain, filled in from reference TRBV28 and TRBJ2-7, reads DVKVTQSSRYLVKRTGEKVFLECVQDMDHENMFWYRQDPGLGLRLIYFSYDVKMKEKGDIPEGYSVSREKKERFSLILESASTNQTSMYLCASSFERGSFSYEQYFGPGTRLTVT.

This chain joins TRBV5-1 and TRBJ2-3; 8 nucleotides line up with TRBD1. Germline CDR1 and CDR2: SGHRS and YFSETQ. CDR3 size: 15 residues. The J segment lost 1 base and the V segment lost 1 base, leaving 2 bases of the junction unmatched. The CDR3 reads CASSLPTGGTDTQYF. CDR3 in DNA: TGCGCCAGCAGCTTGCCGACAGGGGGCACAGATACGCAGTATTTT.

V usage is TRBV9 and J usage is TRBJ2-5; 7 bases agree with TRBD1. Trimming took 1 base from V and 4 from J; bases not matched to a gene: 7. This CDR3 has 15 amino acids. Germline lookup yields CDR1 SGDLS and CDR2 YYNGEE. This CDR3 reads CASSVIGTVVETQYF. The CDR3 DNA reads as TGTGCCAGCAGCGTAATCGGGACAGTCGTAGAGACCCAGTACTTC.

This chain joins TRBV7-9 and TRBJ2-5; 8 bases agree with TRBD2. Unmatched junction bases numbered 12, after V lost 5 bases and J lost 4 bases. The CDR3 has 16 residues. Looked up from germline, CDR1 is SEHNR and CDR2 is FQNEAQ (reference sequence). DNA for the CDR3: TGTGCCAGCAGCCAGGCGTCGGGGGGGCGGGGAGAGACCCAGTACTTC. Translating gives CASSQASGGRGETQYF. The full variable domain, with the rest looked up from reference TRBV7-9 and TRBJ2-5, is DTGVSQNPRHKITKRGQNVTFRCDPISEHNRLYWYRQTLGQGPEFLTYFQNEAQLEKSRLLSDRFSAERPKGSFSTLEIQRTEQGDSAMYLCASSQASGGRGETQYFGPGTRLLVL.

This chain connects TRBV5-8 to TRBJ1-2; D is possibly TRBD1 (6 bases). This CDR3 has 15 amino acids. V lost 0 bases to trimming and J lost 8 bases, with 17 bases between them. CDR1 and CDR2 from the germline V gene are SGHTS and YDEGEE. The CDR3 DNA is TGTGCCAGCAGCTTGGCCGGGGGGGGGCTAAAGGGCTACACCTTC. The encoded protein is CASSLAGGGLKGYTF.

This clone has just one count. The chain employs TRBV30 and TRBJ1-2; possibly TRBD1 for D (5 bases). In germline, CDR1 is GTSNPN, CDR2 SVGIG (reference sequence). V lost 0 bases and J 7 bases, leaving 15 bases between the germline ends. This CDR3 has 14 amino acids. CDR3 DNA: TGTGCCTGGAGTGTAGGGGCAGCCGGCTTTGGCTACACCTTC. The encoded protein is CAWSVGAAGFGYTF.

A few counts support this clone. The rearrangement uses TRBV9 and TRBJ2-3, with no clear D. Germline lookup yields CDR1 SGDLS and CDR2 YYNGEE. V dropped 4 bases and J dropped 1 base, with 13 bases sitting between them. This CDR3 is 15 amino acids long. The CDR3 DNA reads as TGTGCCAGCAGCCCCCTCTACGCACGCACAGATACGCAGTATTTT. Protein: CASSPLYARTDTQYF. Full variable domain (missing parts from reference TRBV9 and TRBJ2-3): DSGVTQTPKHLITATGQRVTLRCSPRSGDLSVYWYQQSLDQGLQFLIQYYNGEERAKGNILERFSAQQFPDLHSELNLSSLELGDSALYFCASSPLYARTDTQYFGPGTRLTVL.

The chain links TRBV10-3 to TRBJ2-2; 8 bases align to TRBD2. After removal of 0 bases from V and 6 bases from J, the junction contained 12 bases not matched to a gene. The germline V gene encodes CDR1 ENHRY and CDR2 SYGVKD. This CDR3 has 18 residues. The DNA of the CDR3 is TGTGCCATCAGTGAGTCGAGTGGTAGCGGGGCACCTCCCGGGGAGCTGTTTTTT. Its protein product is CAISESSGSGAPPGELFF.

This clone was counted only a few times. The J gene is TRBJ2-7, the V gene TRBV30; 7 bases align to TRBD1. V was clipped by 4 bases and J by 7 bases; unmatched bases: 7. This CDR3 region has 12 residues. Germline CDR1 reads GTSNPN; CDR2 reads SVGIG (reference sequence). The CDR3 nucleotides read TGTGCCTGGAACCCACAGGGGAGAGAGCAGTACTTC. Translation: CAWNPQGREQYF.

The V gene is TRBV7-9, the J gene TRBJ2-7, with no clear D. This CDR3 region has 12 residues. Germline lookup yields CDR1 SEHNR and CDR2 FQNEAQ (reference sequence). V gave up 6 bases and J gave up 1 base, with 7 bases separating them. CDR3 amino acids: CASSFSSYEQYF. The DNA for the CDR3 is TGTGCCAGCAGTTTCAGTTCCTACGAGCAGTACTTC.

The J gene is TRBJ1-2, the V gene TRBV9; D is perhaps TRBD1 (5 bases). This CDR3 contains 16 residues. Germline V lookup: CDR1 SGDLS, CDR2 YYNGEE. Trimming stripped 4 bases from V and 3 bases from J, with 19 bases between. The CDR3 bases are TGTGCCAGCAGCCCAACAGGCAGGGATGGGTACTATGGCTACACCTTC. Residues: CASSPTGRDGYYGYTF.

As DNA, the CDR3 is TGCGCCAGCAGCCAAGAGTTCTCCACAGATACGCAGTATTTT. Its translation: CASSQEFSTDTQYF. The V call is TRBV4-3, the J call TRBJ2-3; D is ambiguous. V was shortened by 0 bases and J by 2 bases, with 6 bases between the two germline ends. Germline CDR1 reads LGHNA; CDR2 reads YSLEER. CDR3 size: 14 residues.

J is TRBJ2-1 and V is TRBV7-9; weak D call: TRBD2 (6 bases). Trimming cost V 4 bases and J 0 bases, with 13 bases left between them. The length of the CDR3 is 16 residues. Germline V gene data show CDR1 as SEHNR and CDR2 as FQNEAQ (reference sequence). Written as DNA, the CDR3 is TGTGCCAGCAGCTACTTGTCGGGGGTCTCCTACAATGAGCAGTTCTTC. Its translation is CASSYLSGVSYNEQFF. Drawing the rest from reference TRBV7-9 and TRBJ2-1, the complete variable domain is DTGVSQNPRHKITKRGQNVTFRCDPISEHNRLYWYRQTLGQGPEFLTYFQNEAQLEKSRLLSDRFSAERPKGSFSTLEIQRTEQGDSAMYLCASSYLSGVSYNEQFFGPGTRLTVL.

The chain links TRBV13 to TRBJ1-1; D is possibly TRBD1 (5 bases). Trimming took 3 bases from V and 5 from J, leaving 13 bases between them. CDR1 and CDR2 (germline): PRHDT, FYEKMQ (reference sequence). The CDR3 loop spans 14 amino acids. For the CDR3, the DNA is TGTGCCAGCAGCTTGTGGGCGCGGGGGACTGAAGCTTTCTTT. It specifies CASSLWARGTEAFF.

The gene calls are TRBV19 and TRBJ1-5, with 10 bases that match TRBD1. From germline, CDR1 is LNHDA and CDR2 SQIVND (reference sequence). The CDR3 totals 18 residues. J gave up 3 bases and V 1 base, and 9 bases lay outside the gene matches. CDR3 DNA: TGTGCCAGTAGTATAGCCTCACCGGGACAGGGGACCAATCAGCCCCAGCATTTT. Its protein product is CASSIASPGQGTNQPQHF.

The gene calls are TRBV5-4 and TRBJ1-4, with 10 bases matching TRBD1. The CDR3 loop spans 16 amino acids. Unmatched junction bases numbered 8, after V lost 1 base and J lost 8 bases. Germline assignment: CDR1 SGHNT and CDR2 YYREEE (reference sequence). The CDR3 sequence: CASSLRGQGIGEKLFF. For the CDR3, the DNA is TGTGCCAGCAGCTTGAGGGGACAGGGGATTGGGGAAAAACTGTTTTTT.

V gene TRBV4-1 combines with J gene TRBJ1-5; D not certain. CDR3 size: 11 residues. From germline, CDR1 is MGHRA and CDR2 YSYEKL. V dropped 1 base and J dropped 9 bases, with 4 bases sitting between them. DNA of the CDR3: TGCGCCAGCAGCCAAGGCGGGCCCCAGCATTTT. It yields the protein CASSQGGPQHF.